This entry lists 26 T cell receptor beta chains sequenced from one sample in a study of cytomegalovirus exposure and HLA in healthy donors. The PCR ran on 60 Vbeta and 13 Jbeta primers. The data were produced by immunoSEQ multiplex PCR, yet TCRdb's version contains in-frame clones alone and is incomplete. Among approximately 160,000 clones, 80% were seen once, and the ten largest hold 9% to 10%. The sequencing input was PBMCs. These receptor sequences come from a man aged 18 to 30 in good health and CMV-seropositive.

The CDR3 region is CASSLGQSNTEAFF. DNA for the CDR3: TGTGCCAGCAGCCTTGGACAGTCGAACACTGAAGCTTTCTTT. V is TRBV7-9 and J is TRBJ1-1; a possible D gene is TRBD1 (6 bases). V shed 5 bases and J shed 1 base, with 11 bases lying between them. The CDR3 length is 14 residues. Per germline, CDR1 SEHNR and CDR2 FQNEAQ (reference sequence).

The chain joins TRBV6-1 to TRBJ1-1, with D possibly being TRBD1 (5 bases). The V end was cut by 3 bases, the J end by 5 bases, with 13 bases between. The V gene's germline CDR1 is MNHNS and CDR2 SASEGT. The CDR3 is made up of 14 amino acids. CDR3 coding DNA: TGTGCCAGCAGTGAGGTCAGGGTGAGGACTGAAGCTTTCTTT. Its protein is CASSEVRVRTEAFF.

The chain carries TRBV28 and TRBJ2-2; D perhaps matches TRBD2 (5 bases). Germline V gene sequence: CDR1 MDHEN, CDR2 SYDVKM. This CDR3 region has 12 residues. V gave up 1 base and J gave up 14 bases, with 11 bases separating them. The CDR3 nucleotides read TGTGCCAGCAGTTTATCGATGGACTCTCTGTTTTTT. This codes for CASSLSMDSLFF.

This clone has more than one count but fewer than ten. The chain couples TRBV5-1 to TRBJ2-7; D perhaps matches TRBD2 (6 bases). The V end lost 7 bases, the J end lost 2 bases, and 13 bases lay between the germline ends. CDR3 length: 13 residues. Germline V gene sequence: CDR1 SGHRS, CDR2 YFSETQ. CDR3 loop: CASSRGGTYEQYF. Written as DNA, the CDR3 is TGCGCCAGCTCGCGGGGCGGGACCTACGAGCAGTACTTC.

The genes are TRBV28 and TRBJ1-5, with TRBD1 matching 7 bases. Germline trimming cut 5 bases from V and 7 bases from J; bases unmatched to any gene: 8. This CDR3 comprises 14 residues. Germline assignment: CDR1 MDHEN and CDR2 SYDVKM. In DNA, the CDR3 is TGTGCCAGCAGTAAGGACGGACAGGTACAGCCCCAGCATTTT. This encodes CASSKDGQVQPQHF.

This chain links TRBV10-3 with TRBJ2-7; 11 bases are a match to TRBD1. V was clipped by 5 bases and J by 4 bases; unmatched bases: 1. CDR1 and CDR2 from the germline V gene are ENHRY and SYGVKD. The CDR3 extends over 13 amino acids. The chain's CDR3 is CAISRDRGYEQYF. In nucleotides, the CDR3 is TGTGCCATCAGTCGGGACAGGGGGTACGAGCAGTACTTC.

As regards this clone: In the same sample, other DNA sequences code for this CDR3. The chain couples TRBV5-1 to TRBJ1-1; a possible D gene is TRBD1 (5 bases). Per germline, CDR1 SGHRS and CDR2 YFSETQ. This CDR3 is 14 amino acids long. Trimming left V 2 bases short and J 0 bases short, with 8 bases between. The CDR3 sequence is CASSFRGMNTEAFF. In DNA, the CDR3 is TGCGCCAGCAGCTTTCGGGGGATGAACACTGAAGCTTTCTTT.

The rearrangement joins TRBV6-4 to TRBJ2-1; the D gene is possibly TRBD2 (7 bases). V was shortened by 7 bases and J by 6 bases, with 22 bases between the two germline ends. Looked up from germline, CDR1 is MRHNA and CDR2 is SNTAGT. The CDR3 is 16 amino acids. CDR3 sequence (DNA): TGTGCCAGCACGGAGGAGTGGGGGGGCCCGGCCAATGAGCAGTTCTTC. This translates into CASTEEWGGPANEQFF.

The genes are TRBV27 and TRBJ1-4, with D maybe TRBD1 (6 bases). Per the germline V gene, CDR1 is MNHEY and CDR2 is SMNVEV (reference sequence). The CDR3 is 13 amino acids. V gave up 6 bases and J gave up 7 bases, with 12 bases separating them. The DNA of the CDR3 is TGTGCCAGCAGCCCCCAGGGGCCTGAAAAACTGTTTTTT. This codes for CASSPQGPEKLFF.

The chain has TRBV13 and TRBJ1-5; D is possibly TRBD1 (5 bases). CDR1 PRHDT and CDR2 FYEKMQ come from the germline V gene (reference sequence). The V end lost 0 bases, the J end lost 7 bases, and 10 bases lay between the germline ends. The CDR3 spans 14 residues. The CDR3 sequence: CASSLGKGFQPQHF. Here the CDR3 DNA reads TGTGCCAGCAGCTTAGGGAAGGGGTTCCAGCCCCAGCATTTT. The full variable domain, completed using reference TRBV13 and TRBJ1-5, is AAGVIQSPRHLIKEKRETATLKCYPIPRHDTVYWYQQGPGQDPQFLISFYEKMQSDKGSIPDRFSAQQFSDYHSELNMSSLELGDSALYFCASSLGKGFQPQHFGDGTRLSIL.

The chain is built from TRBV11-2 and TRBJ2-5, with D maybe TRBD2 (7 bases). This CDR3 has 16 amino acids. CDR1 and CDR2 (germline): SGHAT, FQNNGV. Trimming took off 2 bases at V and 5 bases at J, with 18 bases between the two ends. The CDR3 region is CASSLLLVGGPETQYF. Here the CDR3 DNA reads TGTGCCAGCAGCTTACTACTAGTGGGGGGGCCGGAGACCCAGTACTTC.

The V and J genes are TRBV18 and TRBJ1-4; maybe TRBD1 (5 bases). The V end lost 0 bases, the J end lost 8 bases, and 7 bases lay between the germline ends. The CDR3 extends over 13 amino acids. CDR1 and CDR2 (germline): KGHSH, LQKENI. The CDR3 bases are TGTGCCAGCTCACCACCAGGGGCGGAAAAACTGTTTTTT. Its translation: CASSPPGAEKLFF.

The chain links TRBV28 to TRBJ2-5, with no clear D. Per the germline V gene, CDR1 is MDHEN and CDR2 is SYDVKM. The CDR3 consists of 11 residues. Trimming cost V 3 bases and J 11 bases, with 10 bases left between them. The CDR3 DNA follows: TGTGCCAGCAGTTTCGATCGGGTGCAGTACTTC. It specifies CASSFDRVQYF.

This clone was picked up a small number of times. This chain joins TRBV28 and TRBJ2-7; 7 bases map to TRBD1. J lost 4 bases, V lost 5 bases, and 14 bases had no gene match. Germline V lookup: CDR1 MDHEN, CDR2 SYDVKM. The CDR3 spans 16 residues. The CDR3 DNA follows: TGTGCCAGCAGTGGTAGGGCAGGGGGAATTGGTTACGAGCAGTACTTC. It codes for CASSGRAGGIGYEQYF.

The chain carries TRBV9 and TRBJ2-1; TRBD2 aligns across 7 bases. V shed 3 bases, J shed 0 bases, and the junction held 6 bases outside the gene matches. The CDR3 length is 16 residues. Germline CDR1 reads SGDLS; CDR2 reads YYNGEE. CDR3 coding DNA: TGTGCCAGCAGCGGCGGGAGTATGGGCTCCTACAATGAGCAGTTCTTC. It specifies CASSGGSMGSYNEQFF.

This clone was counted between two and nine times. The chain couples TRBV4-3 to TRBJ2-3, with 13 nucleotides matching TRBD2. Trimming at V came to 3 bases and at J to 4 bases, leaving 13 bases not matched to a gene. The CDR3 covers 19 residues. The germline CDR1 and CDR2 sequences are LGHNA and YSLEER. In nucleotides, the CDR3 is TGCGCCAGCAGCCACGGGACTAGCGGGGCGGGGAGACAGGCAGATACGCAGTATTTT. This encodes CASSHGTSGAGRQADTQYF.

The J gene is TRBJ1-4, the V gene TRBV29-1; 7 bases align to TRBD1. Germline V lookup: CDR1 SQVTM, CDR2 ANQGSEA. The CDR3 runs to 15 residues. V dropped 2 bases and J dropped 7; count of bases not matched to a gene: 10. The DNA of the CDR3 is TGCAGCGTTGAATCTCGCCACAGGGGCCCTGAAAAACTGTTTTTT. Residues: CSVESRHRGPEKLFF.

The chain carries TRBV7-9 and TRBJ2-5, with a tentative D call TRBD2 (6 bases). Germline V gene sequence: CDR1 SEHNR, CDR2 FQNEAQ (reference sequence). The CDR3 totals 13 residues. The V end lost 5 bases, the J end lost 2 bases, and 9 bases lay between the germline ends. The CDR3 sequence: CASSGTAQETQYF. Written as DNA, the CDR3 is TGTGCCAGCAGCGGGACTGCTCAAGAGACCCAGTACTTC. Based on the CDR3 plus reference TRBV7-9 and TRBJ2-5, the full variable domain is DTGVSQNPRHKITKRGQNVTFRCDPISEHNRLYWYRQTLGQGPEFLTYFQNEAQLEKSRLLSDRFSAERPKGSFSTLEIQRTEQGDSAMYLCASSGTAQETQYFGPGTRLLVL.

This clone was picked up one time. J is TRBJ2-2 and V is TRBV15; D perhaps matches TRBD1 (6 bases). Germline CDR1 and CDR2: LNHNV and YYDKDF (reference sequence). The CDR3 loop spans 17 amino acids. Trimming pared 0 bases from V and 2 bases from J, leaving 13 bases between. The CDR3 nucleotides are TGTGCCACCAGCAGAGATGGCGGACAGAAAAACACCGGGGAGCTGTTTTTT. It translates to CATSRDGGQKNTGELFF.

The chain joins TRBV2 to TRBJ1-5, with D uncertain. The germline V gene has CDR1 SNHLY and CDR2 FYNNEI. Trimming shortened V by 4 bases and J by 7 bases, and 14 bases separated the two germline ends. This CDR3 is 14 amino acids long. As DNA, the CDR3 is TGTGCCAGCAGTGTCACCGGTCCCATCCAGCCCCAGCATTTT. It specifies CASSVTGPIQPQHF. Full variable domain (rest looked up from reference TRBV2 and TRBJ1-5): EPEVTQTPSHQVTQMGQEVILRCVPISNHLYFYWYRQILGQKVEFLVSFYNNEISEKSEIFDDQFSVERPDGSNFTLKIRSTKLEDSAMYFCASSVTGPIQPQHFGDGTRLSIL.

Notes on this clone: At the DNA level, this CDR3 is encoded by other sequences in the same sample as well. This chain joins TRBV4-1 and TRBJ2-7; no reliable D call. V shed 5 bases and J shed 1 base, with 15 bases lying between them. Germline V gene data show CDR1 as MGHRA and CDR2 as YSYEKL. CDR3 size: 15 residues. CDR3 nucleotides: TGCGCCAGCAGCTTCAGAATTGACTCATCCTACGAGCAGTACTTC. Translated: CASSFRIDSSYEQYF.

The J gene is TRBJ2-3, the V gene TRBV29-1; D is perhaps TRBD1 (7 bases). Germline loops: CDR1 SQVTM, CDR2 ANQGSEA. Deletions cut 8 bases from V and 2 bases from J, with 26 bases between. The CDR3 runs to 17 residues. The CDR3 DNA follows: TGCAGCTCGAAGTGGGGCCAGGGGGGATTAGTCACAGATACGCAGTATTTT. Translated, it gives CSSKWGQGGLVTDTQYF.

The V call is TRBV5-1, the J call TRBJ1-3; D remains unclear. CDR1 and CDR2 from the germline V gene are SGHRS and YFSETQ. The V end lost 1 base, the J end lost 1 base, and 15 bases lay between the germline ends. CDR3 size: 17 residues. The CDR3 DNA follows: TGCGCCAGCAGCTTGAGCCAACCGGGTCGGTCTGGAAACACCATATATTTT. This translates into CASSLSQPGRSGNTIYF.

Written as DNA, the CDR3 is TGTGCCAGCAGCTGGACTAGTCATGAGCAGTTCTTC. This encodes CASSWTSHEQFF. The chain is built from TRBV11-2 and TRBJ2-1, with 7 bases lining up with TRBD2. The CDR3 loop spans 12 amino acids. CDR1 SGHAT and CDR2 FQNNGV come from the germline V gene. J gave up 8 bases and V 4 bases, and 2 bases lay outside the gene matches.

The table lists this clone with a few counts. The CDR3: CASHSAAGYNEQFF. The CDR3 nucleotides are TGCGCCAGCCACTCAGCTGCCGGGTACAATGAGCAGTTCTTC. The genes are TRBV4-1 and TRBJ2-1; D remains ambiguous. The CDR3 runs to 14 residues. V dropped 8 bases and J dropped 4 bases, with 15 bases sitting between them. The V gene's germline CDR1 is MGHRA and CDR2 YSYEKL.

In nucleotides, the CDR3 is TGCGCCAGCAGCCAAGTCGCTGCGAGTACCTACGAGCAGTACTTC. Amino acid sequence: CASSQVAASTYEQYF. The chain uses TRBV4-3 and TRBJ2-7, with D hard to call. From germline, CDR1 is LGHNA and CDR2 YSLEER. V was pared by 1 base and J by 2 bases, with 12 bases between. The CDR3 runs 15 residues.